The entry below describes one T cell receptor beta chain. Individuals aged roughly 18 to 100 years were recruited from fewer than 25 US areas. Each recovered donor of Cohort 3 presented with two negative PCRs, clearance, or symptom resolution. The data originate from a study of blood T cell repertoires in COVID-19. Data came from immunoSEQ multiplex PCR; TCRdb stores just in-frame clones and leaves some out. The table records 310,000 or so clones, roughly 87% of them present only once. V dropped 7 bases and J dropped 5; count of bases not matched to a gene: 6. Germline V gives CDR1 SQVTM, CDR2 ANQGSEA. This CDR3 comprises 13 residues.

The clonotype originates from a woman aged 18-30 years who had recovered from COVID-19. The rearrangement uses TRBV29-1 and TRBJ1-5, with TRBD1 matching 9 bases. Sequenced sample: PBMCs or T cells enriched from blood (not recorded which). CDR3 DNA: TGCAGCGCAAGACAGGGGGGGGATCAGCCCCAGCATTTT. Amino acid sequence: CSARQGGDQPQHF.